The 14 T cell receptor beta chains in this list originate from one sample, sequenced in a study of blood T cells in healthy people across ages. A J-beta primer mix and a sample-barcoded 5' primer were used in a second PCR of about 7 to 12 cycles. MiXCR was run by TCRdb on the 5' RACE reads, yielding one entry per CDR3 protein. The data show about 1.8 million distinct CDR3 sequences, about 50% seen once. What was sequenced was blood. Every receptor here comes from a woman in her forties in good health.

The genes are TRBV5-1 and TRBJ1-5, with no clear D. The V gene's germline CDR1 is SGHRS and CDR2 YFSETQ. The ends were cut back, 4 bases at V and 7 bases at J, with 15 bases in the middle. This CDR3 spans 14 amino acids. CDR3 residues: CASSLDGVVQPQHF. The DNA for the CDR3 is TGCGCCAGCAGCCTAGATGGGGTCGTGCAGCCCCAGCATTTT.

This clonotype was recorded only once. The CDR3 sequence is CASSPYKGTTDTQYF. The CDR3 bases are TGTGCCAGCAGCCCTTACAAGGGAACCACAGATACGCAGTATTTT. The chain uses TRBV7-2 and TRBJ2-3; D is ambiguous. V shed 5 bases and J shed 2 bases, with 14 bases lying between them. The CDR3 length is 15 residues. Germline CDR1 reads SGHTA; CDR2 reads FQGNSA.

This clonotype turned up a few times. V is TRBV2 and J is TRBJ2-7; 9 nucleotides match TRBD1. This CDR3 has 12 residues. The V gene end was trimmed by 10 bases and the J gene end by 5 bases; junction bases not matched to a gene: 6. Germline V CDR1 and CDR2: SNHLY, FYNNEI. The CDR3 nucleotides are TGTGCCACTAGGACAGGGGCAAACGAGCAGTACTTC. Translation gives CATRTGANEQYF.

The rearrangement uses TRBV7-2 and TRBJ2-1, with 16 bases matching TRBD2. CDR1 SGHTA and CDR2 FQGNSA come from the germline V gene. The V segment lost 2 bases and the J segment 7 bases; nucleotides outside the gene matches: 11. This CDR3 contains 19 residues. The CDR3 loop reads CASSLQLGLAGGLTNEQFF. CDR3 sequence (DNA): TGTGCCAGCAGCTTACAATTGGGACTAGCGGGGGGGTTGACGAATGAGCAGTTCTTC. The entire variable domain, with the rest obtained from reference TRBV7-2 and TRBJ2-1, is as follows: GAGVSQSPSNKVTEKGKDVELRCDPISGHTALYWYRQSLGQGLEFLIYFQGNSAPDKSGLPSDRFSAERTGGSVSTLTIQRTQQEDSAVYLCASSLQLGLAGGLTNEQFFGPGTRLTVL.

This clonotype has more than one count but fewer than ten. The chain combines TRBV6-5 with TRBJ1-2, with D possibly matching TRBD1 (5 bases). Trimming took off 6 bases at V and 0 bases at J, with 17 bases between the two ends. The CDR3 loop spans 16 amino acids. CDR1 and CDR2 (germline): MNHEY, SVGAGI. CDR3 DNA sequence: TGTGCCAGCAGACAGAACCGGGACCGAGCTAACTATGGCTACACCTTC. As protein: CASRQNRDRANYGYTF.

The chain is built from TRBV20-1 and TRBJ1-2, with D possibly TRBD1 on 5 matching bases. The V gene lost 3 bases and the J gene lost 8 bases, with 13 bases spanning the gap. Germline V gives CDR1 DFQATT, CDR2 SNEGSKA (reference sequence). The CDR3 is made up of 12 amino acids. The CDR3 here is CSASWGMSGYTF. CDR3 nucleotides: TGCAGTGCTAGTTGGGGGATGTCCGGCTACACCTTC.

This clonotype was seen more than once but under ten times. The CDR3 loop is CASSSGTVYSNQPQHF. CDR3 DNA sequence: TGTGCCAGCAGCTCCGGGACAGTCTATAGCAATCAGCCCCAGCATTTT. V is TRBV7-9 and J is TRBJ1-5, with 7 nucleotides matching TRBD1. CDR1 and CDR2 (germline): SEHNR, FQNEAQ (reference sequence). Losses at the gene ends were 4 bases for V and 0 bases for J; bases not matched to a gene: 6. This CDR3 comprises 16 residues.

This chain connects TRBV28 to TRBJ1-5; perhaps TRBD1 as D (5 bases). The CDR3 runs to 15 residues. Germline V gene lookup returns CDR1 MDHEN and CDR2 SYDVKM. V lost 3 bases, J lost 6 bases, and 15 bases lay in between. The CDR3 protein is CASSLTAPFGQPQHF. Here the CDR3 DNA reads TGTGCCAGCAGTTTGACAGCGCCTTTCGGTCAGCCCCAGCATTTT.

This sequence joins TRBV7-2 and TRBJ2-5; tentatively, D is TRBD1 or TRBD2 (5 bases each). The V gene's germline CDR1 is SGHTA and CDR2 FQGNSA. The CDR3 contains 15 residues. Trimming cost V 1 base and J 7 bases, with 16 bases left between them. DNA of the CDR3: TGTGCCAGCAGCTTAGGTGGGGGAAGGCCGGGGACCCAGTACTTC. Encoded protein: CASSLGGGRPGTQYF.

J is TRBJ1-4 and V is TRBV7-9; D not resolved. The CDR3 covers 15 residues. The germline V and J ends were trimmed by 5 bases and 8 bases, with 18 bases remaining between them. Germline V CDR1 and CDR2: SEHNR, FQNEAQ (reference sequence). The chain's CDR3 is CASSALGMEGEKLFF. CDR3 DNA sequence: TGTGCCAGCAGCGCCCTGGGGATGGAAGGAGAAAAACTGTTTTTT.

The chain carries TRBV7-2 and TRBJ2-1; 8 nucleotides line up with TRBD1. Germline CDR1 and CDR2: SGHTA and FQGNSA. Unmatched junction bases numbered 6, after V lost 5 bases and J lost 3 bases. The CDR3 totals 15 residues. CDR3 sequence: CASSVPGGFYNEQFF. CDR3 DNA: TGTGCCAGCAGCGTCCCAGGGGGCTTCTACAATGAGCAGTTCTTC.

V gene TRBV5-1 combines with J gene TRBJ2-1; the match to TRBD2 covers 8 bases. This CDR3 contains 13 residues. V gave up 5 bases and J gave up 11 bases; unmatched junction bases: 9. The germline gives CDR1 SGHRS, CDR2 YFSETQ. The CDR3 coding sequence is TGCGCCAGCAGGCCCTCAGCGGGGGATAAGCAGTTCTTC. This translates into CASRPSAGDKQFF.

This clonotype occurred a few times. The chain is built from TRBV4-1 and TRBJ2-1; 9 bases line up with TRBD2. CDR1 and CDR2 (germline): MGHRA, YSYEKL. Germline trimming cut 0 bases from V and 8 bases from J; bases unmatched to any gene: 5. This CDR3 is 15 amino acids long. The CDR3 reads CASSQELAGFDEQFF. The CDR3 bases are TGCGCCAGCAGCCAAGAACTAGCGGGCTTCGATGAGCAGTTCTTC.

This chain's CDR3 is CASSYSMGARAGANVLTF. The CDR3 region has the DNA TGTGCCAGCAGTTACTCAATGGGAGCGAGGGCCGGGGCCAACGTCCTGACTTTC. The J gene is TRBJ2-6, the V gene TRBV6-5; D is possibly TRBD2 (5 bases). The length of the CDR3 is 18 residues. The germline V and J ends were trimmed by 0 bases and 4 bases, with 16 bases remaining between them. Germline loops: CDR1 MNHEY, CDR2 SVGAGI.